This T cell receptor beta chain derives from a study of T-cell memory formation after mild COVID-19. Whole-study results and caveats: Proof of SARS-CoV-2 specificity was absent for the second-wave clones that crested on day 37.

Trimming removed 6 bases from V and 3 bases from J; junction bases left unmatched: 5. The CDR3 is made up of 15 amino acids. Per germline, CDR1 ENHRY and CDR2 SYGVKD. There are a few counts of this clonotype. Its antigen remains unknown. TCRdb reanalysed the 5' RACE reads using MiXCR and keeps one entry per CDR3 protein. The table records about 390,000 distinct CDR3 sequences, 15% to 20% of them present only once. This TCR was recovered from a man between 18 and 29 years old who had mild COVID-19 (a few samples of this study predate the infection). Cell type and time point are not known. The rearrangement links TRBV10-3 to TRBJ2-7, with 13 bases matching TRBD2. Sequenced material: PBMCs or a T cell subset sorted from them (not recorded which). The chain's CDR3 is CAISPGLAGRYEQYV. CDR3 coding DNA: TGTGCCATCAGCCCGGGACTAGCGGGGCGCTACGAGCAGTACGTC.